One and the same sample provided the 14 T cell receptor beta chains below, sequenced in a study of cytomegalovirus exposure and HLA in healthy donors (dated by TCRdb to between 2016 and 2019). To prepare the library, the immunoSEQ multiplex PCR assay was applied. The multiplex PCR relied on a mix of 60 forward primers for TCR Vbeta segments and 13 reverse primers for TCR Jbeta segments. TCRdb mirrors the immuneACCESS table, restricted to in-frame sequences. Some clones are absent from its copies; in checked studies, under half trace to an unresolved V gene, and the reason for the others is unknown. The sample table holds 95,000 to 150,000 clones, of which 83% were seen once. Of the sample, over 3% falls within the top ten clones. Sequenced input: PBMCs. The receptor source for this set is a woman aged 40 to 50 in good health and CMV-seropositive.

The rearrangement links TRBV7-8 to TRBJ2-3, with unresolved D. The ends were cut back, 8 bases at V and 4 bases at J, with 19 bases in the middle. Germline-derived CDR1 and CDR2 are SGHVS and FQNEAQ. The CDR3 has 15 amino acids. CDR3 region: CASQNGYRRSDTQYF. For the CDR3, the DNA is TGTGCCAGCCAAAATGGGTACAGACGCTCAGATACGCAGTATTTT.

The rearrangement joins TRBV7-9 to TRBJ2-7; D is uncertain. V lost 4 bases and J 0 bases, leaving 4 bases between the germline ends. The germline V gene encodes CDR1 SEHNR and CDR2 FQNEAQ (reference sequence). The length of the CDR3 is 12 residues. CDR3 amino acids: CASSSSSYEQYF. The CDR3 region has the DNA TGTGCCAGCAGCTCCAGCTCCTACGAGCAGTACTTC.

This chain joins TRBV7-8 and TRBJ1-2; 10 nucleotides match TRBD1. V was clipped by 6 bases and J by 8 bases; unmatched bases: 9. Per the germline V gene, CDR1 is SGHVS and CDR2 is FQNEAQ. This CDR3 spans 14 amino acids. Here the CDR3 reads CASRRTGGDWGYTF. CDR3 nucleotide sequence: TGTGCCAGCAGGAGGACAGGGGGGGATTGGGGCTACACCTTC.

This chain links TRBV28 with TRBJ2-3, with D unclear. The V gene's germline CDR1 is MDHEN and CDR2 SYDVKM. The length of the CDR3 is 17 residues. Between the trimmed V and J ends, which lost 7 bases and 6 bases, there was a span of 26 bases. CDR3 region: CASTETAPESPPDTQYF. The CDR3 DNA reads as TGTGCCAGCACTGAGACGGCGCCGGAGTCCCCCCCCGATACGCAGTATTTT.

This clone was seen a few times. The chain links TRBV5-1 to TRBJ2-4, with TRBD2 as a possible D gene (5 bases). CDR3 size: 12 residues. The V end was cut by 0 bases, the J end by 8 bases, with 6 bases between. The germline CDR1 and CDR2 sequences are SGHRS and YFSETQ. The CDR3 here is CASSLDGDIQYF. The CDR3 nucleotides are TGCGCCAGCAGCTTGGACGGGGACATTCAGTACTTC.

J is TRBJ2-1 and V is TRBV15; 13 bases align to TRBD2. From germline, CDR1 is LNHNV and CDR2 YYDKDF (reference sequence). The CDR3 consists of 16 residues. V was pared by 3 bases and J by 9 bases, with 8 bases of the junction left unmatched. The CDR3 DNA is TGTGCCACCAGCAGCACTAGCGGGAGGGCCTTCAGTGAGCAGTTCTTC. Translating gives CATSSTSGRAFSEQFF.

CDR3 DNA sequence: TGTGCCACCAGCAGAGACATCTCTAGCGGGAGGGCCCCAAACATTCAGTACTTC. Translation: CATSRDISSGRAPNIQYF. This chain connects TRBV15 to TRBJ2-4; TRBD2 matches 12 bases. Trimming cost V 0 bases and J 6 bases; bases outside gene matches: 9. The CDR3 extends over 18 amino acids. Germline V CDR1 and CDR2: LNHNV, YYDKDF (reference sequence).

The chain joins TRBV27 to TRBJ1-2; D is perhaps TRBD1 (6 bases). The length of the CDR3 is 15 residues. V gave up 10 bases and J gave up 2 bases, with 20 bases separating them. CDR1 and CDR2 from the germline V gene are MNHEY and SMNVEV (reference sequence). CDR3 residues: CATWAYRDFNYGYTF. For the CDR3, the DNA is TGTGCCACCTGGGCCTACAGGGATTTCAACTATGGCTACACCTTC.

The V call is TRBV6-5, the J call TRBJ1-2, with D unclear. Germline V gene data show CDR1 as MNHEY and CDR2 as SVGAGI. This CDR3 comprises 15 residues. V was pared by 0 bases and J by 2 bases, with 10 bases between. The CDR3, as DNA: TGTGCCAGCAGTTACTCTGGTGCCAGAAACTATGGCTACACCTTC. Its protein product is CASSYSGARNYGYTF.

The V call is TRBV5-4, the J call TRBJ2-5; 10 bases fit TRBD1. The closer fit of TRBJ2-7 to the DNA end suggests the J call may be wrong. This CDR3 has 14 amino acids. The V gene's germline CDR1 is SGHNT and CDR2 YYREEE (reference sequence). CDR3 bases: TGTGCCAGCAGACCCGGGACAGGGGACTACGAGCAGTACTTC. It encodes CASRPGTGDYEQYF.

The gene calls are TRBV6-5 and TRBJ2-5; 8 bases match TRBD2. Germline values: CDR1 MNHEY, CDR2 SVGAGI. This CDR3 spans 15 amino acids. The junction had 7 bases not matched to a gene; V was cut back by 5 bases and J by 2 bases. The CDR3 protein is CASSATSGTQETQYF. The CDR3 DNA reads TGTGCCAGCAGTGCTACTAGCGGCACGCAAGAGACCCAGTACTTC.

For the CDR3, the DNA is TGTGCCTGGGGGAGGGAAGAGACCCAGTACTTC. Its protein is CAWGREETQYF. This sequence joins TRBV30 and TRBJ2-5; 7 bases map to TRBD2. Per the germline V gene, CDR1 is GTSNPN and CDR2 is SVGIG (reference sequence). CDR3 length: 11 amino acids. The trim removed 5 bases at V and 3 bases at J, leaving 0 bases unmatched.

This chain connects TRBV19 to TRBJ2-1; 7 bases agree with TRBD2. The CDR3 contains 16 residues. Trimming at V came to 3 bases and at J to 6 bases, leaving 11 bases not matched to a gene. CDR1 and CDR2 from the germline V gene are LNHDA and SQIVND (reference sequence). CDR3: CASSILPGLHGNEQFF. CDR3 DNA sequence: TGTGCCAGTAGTATTCTCCCGGGACTACACGGCAATGAGCAGTTCTTC.

This clone was observed a handful of times. The rearrangement joins TRBV6-1 to TRBJ2-7; 11 nucleotides align to TRBD2. V shed 6 bases, J shed 4 bases, and the junction held 5 bases outside the gene matches. CDR1 and CDR2 (germline): MNHNS, SASEGT. This CDR3 is 14 amino acids long. CDR3 DNA: TGTGCCAGCAGCTTGGGGACTAGCGGTTACGAGCAGTACTTC. This codes for CASSLGTSGYEQYF.